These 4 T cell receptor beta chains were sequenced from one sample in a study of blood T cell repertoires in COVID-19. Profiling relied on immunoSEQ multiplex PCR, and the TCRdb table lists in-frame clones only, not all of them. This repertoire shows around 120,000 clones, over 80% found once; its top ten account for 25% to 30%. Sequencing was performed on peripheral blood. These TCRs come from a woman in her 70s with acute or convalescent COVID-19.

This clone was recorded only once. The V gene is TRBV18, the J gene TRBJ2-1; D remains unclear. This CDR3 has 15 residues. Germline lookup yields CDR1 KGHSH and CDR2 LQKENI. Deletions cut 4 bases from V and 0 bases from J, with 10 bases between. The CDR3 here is CASSRLLSSYNEQFF. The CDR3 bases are TGTGCCAGCTCACGACTCCTCAGCTCCTACAATGAGCAGTTCTTC.

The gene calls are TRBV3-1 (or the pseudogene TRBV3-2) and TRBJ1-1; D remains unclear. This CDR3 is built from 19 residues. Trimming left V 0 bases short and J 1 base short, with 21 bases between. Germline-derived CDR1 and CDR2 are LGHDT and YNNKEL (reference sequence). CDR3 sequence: CASSQDFRRYRGWNTEAFF. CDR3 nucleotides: TGTGCCAGCAGCCAAGATTTCCGCAGGTACCGAGGGTGGAACACTGAAGCTTTCTTT.

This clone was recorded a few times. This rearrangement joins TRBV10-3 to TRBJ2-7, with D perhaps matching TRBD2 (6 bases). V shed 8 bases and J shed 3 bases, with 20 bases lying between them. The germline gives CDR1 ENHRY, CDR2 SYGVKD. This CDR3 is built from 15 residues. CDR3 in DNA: TGTGCCATCCAGTCCGGGACCGGGAGCGGCTACGAGCAGTACTTC. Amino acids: CAIQSGTGSGYEQYF.

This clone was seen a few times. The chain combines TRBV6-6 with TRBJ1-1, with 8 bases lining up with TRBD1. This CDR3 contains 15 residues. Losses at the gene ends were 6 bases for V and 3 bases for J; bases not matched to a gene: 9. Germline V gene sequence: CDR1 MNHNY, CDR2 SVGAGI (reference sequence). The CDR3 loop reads CASRGEDRVYTEAFF. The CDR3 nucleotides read TGTGCCAGCAGGGGAGAGGACAGGGTGTACACTGAAGCTTTCTTT.